The sequence of this TCR beta chain was determined in a study of T cells in Graves' hyperthyroidism and ophthalmopathy. Authors of the study amplified TCR beta CDR3 regions from RNA transcripts. The HTBI primer set served for first-round RT-PCR of the TCR CDR3. TCRdb fed the multiplex PCR reads into MiXCR, producing one record per CDR3 protein. In the table there are 370,000 or so distinct CDR3 sequences, around an eighth of which are singletons. This clonotype was seen more than once but under ten times. What it recognizes is unknown. Hyperthyroidism, newly diagnosed and lasting under 2 months, affected patients aged 18 to 65. The study's findings and limits: Through a model of 13 V-J features, ophthalmopathy was separated from stable hyperthyroidism. With a median lead of roughly 6.2 months before onset, the model predicted ophthalmopathy. In blood, most of the thyroid clonotypes expanded above 0.001 were also present.

Germline CDR1 SQVTM, CDR2 ANQGSEA. This CDR3 region has 14 residues. Between the trimmed V and J ends, which lost 4 bases and 1 base, there was a span of 11 bases. The sequence was obtained from a man aged 25 to 40 with Graves' hyperthyroidism that later progressed to Graves' ophthalmopathy. Sequences were obtained from blood. The V and J genes are TRBV29-1 and TRBJ1-5; D is possibly TRBD1 (5 bases). The chain's CDR3 is CSVGRGVSNQPQHF. The CDR3 DNA follows: TGCAGCGTTGGTAGGGGTGTGAGCAATCAGCCCCAGCATTTT.